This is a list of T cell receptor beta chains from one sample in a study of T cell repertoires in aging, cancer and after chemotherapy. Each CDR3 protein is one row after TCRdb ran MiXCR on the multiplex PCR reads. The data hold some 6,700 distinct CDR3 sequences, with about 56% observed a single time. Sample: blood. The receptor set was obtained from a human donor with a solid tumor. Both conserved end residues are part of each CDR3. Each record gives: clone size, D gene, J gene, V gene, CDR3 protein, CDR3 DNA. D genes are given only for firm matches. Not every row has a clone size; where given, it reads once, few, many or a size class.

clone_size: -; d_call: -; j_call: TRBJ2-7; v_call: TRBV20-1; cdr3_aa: CSASPQSSYEQYF; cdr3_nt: TGCAGTGCTAGTCCACAGAGCTCCTACGAGCAGTACTTC
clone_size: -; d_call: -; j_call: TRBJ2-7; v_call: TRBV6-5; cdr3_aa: CASRFGEVSEQYF; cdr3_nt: TGTGCCAGCAGGTTCGGCGAGGTTAGCGAGCAGTACTTC
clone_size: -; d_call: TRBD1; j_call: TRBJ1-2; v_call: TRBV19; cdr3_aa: CASSIAHRGNYGYTF; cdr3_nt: TGTGCCAGTAGTATAGCCCACAGGGGGAACTATGGCTACACCTTC
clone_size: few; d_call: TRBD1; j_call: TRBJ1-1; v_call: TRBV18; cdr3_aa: CASSGQANTEAFF; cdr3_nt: TGTGCCAGCTCCGGACAGGCGAACACTGAAGCTTTCTTT
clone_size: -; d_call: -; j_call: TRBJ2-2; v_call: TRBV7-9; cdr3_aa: CASSPKGVRVTGELFF; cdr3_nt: TGTGCCAGCAGCCCTAAGGGGGTTCGCGTCACCGGGGAGCTGTTTTTT
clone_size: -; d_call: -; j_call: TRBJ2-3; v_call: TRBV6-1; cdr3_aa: CASSDQIVIPDTQYF; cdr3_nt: TGTGCCAGCAGTGATCAGATAGTAATCCCAGATACGCAGTATTTT
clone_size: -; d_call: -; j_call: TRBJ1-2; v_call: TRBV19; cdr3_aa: CSSSNTWTYGYTF; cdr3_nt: TGTTCCAGTAGTAATACCTGGACCTATGGCTACACCTTC
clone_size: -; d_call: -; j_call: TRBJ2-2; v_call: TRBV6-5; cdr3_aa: CASSLREGSLELFF; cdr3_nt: TGTGCCAGCAGCCTCCGAGAAGGGAGTTTGGAGCTGTTTTTT
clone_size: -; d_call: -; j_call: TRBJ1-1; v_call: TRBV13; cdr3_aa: CASSDITAEAFF; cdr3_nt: TGTGCCAGCAGCGATATAACGGCTGAAGCTTTCTTT
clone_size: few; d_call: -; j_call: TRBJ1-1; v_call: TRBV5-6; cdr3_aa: CASSLGTGMNTEAFF; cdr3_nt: TGTGCCAGCAGCTTGGGTACCGGTATGAACACTGAAGCTTTCTTT
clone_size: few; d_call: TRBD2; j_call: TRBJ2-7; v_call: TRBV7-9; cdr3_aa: CASSILAGGFYEQYF; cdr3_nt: TGTGCCAGCAGCATTCTAGCGGGAGGATTCTACGAGCAGTACTTC
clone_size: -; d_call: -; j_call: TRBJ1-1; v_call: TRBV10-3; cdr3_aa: CAISEREGLGNTEAFF; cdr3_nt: TGTGCCATCAGTGAAAGGGAGGGACTGGGGAACACTGAAGCTTTCTTT
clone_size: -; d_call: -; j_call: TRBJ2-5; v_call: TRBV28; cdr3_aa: CASSLVGLGFQETQYF; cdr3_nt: TGTGCCAGCAGCTTAGTCGGCCTGGGGTTCCAAGAGACCCAGTACTTC
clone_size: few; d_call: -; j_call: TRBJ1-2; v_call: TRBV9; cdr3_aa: CASSGGVRYTF; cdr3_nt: TGTGCCAGCAGCGGTGGGGTTCGCTACACCTTC